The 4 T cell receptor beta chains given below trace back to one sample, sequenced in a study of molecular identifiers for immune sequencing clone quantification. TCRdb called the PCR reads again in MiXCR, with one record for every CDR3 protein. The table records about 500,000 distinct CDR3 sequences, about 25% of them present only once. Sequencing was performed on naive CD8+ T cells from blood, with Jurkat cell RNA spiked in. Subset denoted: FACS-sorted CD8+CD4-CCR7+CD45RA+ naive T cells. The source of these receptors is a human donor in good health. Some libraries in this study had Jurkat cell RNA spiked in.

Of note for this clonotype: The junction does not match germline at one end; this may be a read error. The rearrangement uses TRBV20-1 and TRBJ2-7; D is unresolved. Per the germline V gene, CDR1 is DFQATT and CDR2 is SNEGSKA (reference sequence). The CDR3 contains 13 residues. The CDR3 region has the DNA TGCAGTGCTAGGAAACGAACCTCCTACGCGCAGTACTTC. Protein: CSARKRTSYAQYF.

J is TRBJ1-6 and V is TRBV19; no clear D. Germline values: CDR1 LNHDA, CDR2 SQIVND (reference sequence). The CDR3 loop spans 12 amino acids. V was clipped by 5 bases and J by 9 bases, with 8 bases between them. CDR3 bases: TGTGCCAGTAGTGTTGGGCGTTCACCCCTCCACTTT. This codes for CASSVGRSPLHF.

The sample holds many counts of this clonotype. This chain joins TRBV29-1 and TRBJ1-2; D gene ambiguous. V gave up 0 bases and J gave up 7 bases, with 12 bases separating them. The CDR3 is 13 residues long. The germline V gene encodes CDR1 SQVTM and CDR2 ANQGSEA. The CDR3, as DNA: TGCAGCGTTGAAGATTTCCCGGCCCTTGGCTACACCTTC. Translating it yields CSVEDFPALGYTF.

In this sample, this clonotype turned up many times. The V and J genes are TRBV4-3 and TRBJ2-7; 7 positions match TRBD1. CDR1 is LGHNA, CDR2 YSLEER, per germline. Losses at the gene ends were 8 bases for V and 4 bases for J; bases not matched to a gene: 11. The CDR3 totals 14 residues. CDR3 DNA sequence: TGCGCCAGCTCCCATAGCACAGGGGAATACGAGCAGTACTTC. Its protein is CASSHSTGEYEQYF.